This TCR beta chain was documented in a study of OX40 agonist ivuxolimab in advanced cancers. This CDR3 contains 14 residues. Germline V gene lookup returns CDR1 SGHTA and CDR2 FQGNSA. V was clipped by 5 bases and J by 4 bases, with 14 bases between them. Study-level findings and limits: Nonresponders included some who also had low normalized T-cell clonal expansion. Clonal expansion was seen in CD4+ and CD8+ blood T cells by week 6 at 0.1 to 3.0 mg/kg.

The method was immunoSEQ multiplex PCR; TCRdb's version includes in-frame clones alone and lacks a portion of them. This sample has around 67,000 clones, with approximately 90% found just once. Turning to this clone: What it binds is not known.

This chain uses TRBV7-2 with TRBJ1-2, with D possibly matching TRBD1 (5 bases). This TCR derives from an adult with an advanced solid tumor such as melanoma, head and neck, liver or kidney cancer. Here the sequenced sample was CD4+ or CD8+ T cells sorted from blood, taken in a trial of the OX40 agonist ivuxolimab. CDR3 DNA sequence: TGTGCCAGCAGCCAGATGGGACGGGCCTATGGCTACACCTTC. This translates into CASSQMGRAYGYTF.